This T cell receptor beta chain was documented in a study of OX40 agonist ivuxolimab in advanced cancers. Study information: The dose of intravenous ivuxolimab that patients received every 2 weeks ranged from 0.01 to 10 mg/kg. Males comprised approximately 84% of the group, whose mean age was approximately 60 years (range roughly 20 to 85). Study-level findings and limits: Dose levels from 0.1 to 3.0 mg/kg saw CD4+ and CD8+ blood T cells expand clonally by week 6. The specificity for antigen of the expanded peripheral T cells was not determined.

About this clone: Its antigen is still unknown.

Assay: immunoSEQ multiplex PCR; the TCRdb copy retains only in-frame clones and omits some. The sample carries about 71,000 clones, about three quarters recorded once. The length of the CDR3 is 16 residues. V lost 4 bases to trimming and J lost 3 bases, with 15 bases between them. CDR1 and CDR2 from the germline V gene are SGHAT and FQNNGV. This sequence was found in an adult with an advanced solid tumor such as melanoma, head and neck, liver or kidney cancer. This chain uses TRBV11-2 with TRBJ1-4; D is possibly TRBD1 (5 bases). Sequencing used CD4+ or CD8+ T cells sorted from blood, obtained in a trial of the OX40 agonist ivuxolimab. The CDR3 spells CASSSQQGRANEKLFF. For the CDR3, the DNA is TGTGCCAGCAGCTCCCAGCAGGGTAGGGCTAATGAAAAACTGTTTTTT.